This T cell receptor (beta chain) appears in the sequencing data of a study of blood T cell repertoires in COVID-19. Background on the study: Samples came from the United States, Italy and Spain, spanning acute and convalescent COVID-19. In each case, the material was cDNA or gDNA derived from T cells, B-cell-depleted T cells, or PBMCs.

The method was immunoSEQ multiplex PCR; TCRdb's version includes in-frame clones alone and lacks a portion of them. The sample carries about 54,000 clones, over 80% recorded once. The CDR3 extends over 13 amino acids. The germline V gene encodes CDR1 KGHDR and CDR2 SFDVKD. Trimming shortened V by 11 bases and J by 2 bases, and 15 bases separated the two germline ends. This clonotype originated in a human donor in a cohort sampled during active COVID-19. The specimen was peripheral blood. The chain links TRBV24-1 to TRBJ2-7; perhaps TRBD2 as D (5 bases). The CDR3 DNA follows: TGTGCCATCGGAGGCCGTTCCCCCTACGAGCAGTACTTC. Residues: CAIGGRSPYEQYF.